This T cell receptor (beta chain) appears in the sequencing data of a study of T cell clonotyping in hematopoietic cell transplantation. Overall study findings and caveats: Recipient TCR diversity dropped after transplant; expanded clonotypes rose from day 30 to 180. Higher Inverse Simpson Index values in graft donor and pretransplant recipient predicted broader posttransplant TCR diversity.

The length of the CDR3 is 13 residues. CDR1 MNHEY and CDR2 SVGAGI come from the germline V gene. V dropped 0 bases and J dropped 5 bases, with 7 bases sitting between them. As to this clone: Its antigen is still unknown.

TCRdb's copy holds only in-frame clones and misses some; the assay was immunoSEQ multiplex PCR. The table includes approximately 12,000 clones, approximately 92% detected once. This receptor was obtained from a female patient aged 60 to 70 who had an allogeneic stem cell transplant from an unrelated donor, so the T cells may come from the graft donor. Some clones in this sample may be carry-over from other donors' samples. The chain has TRBV6-5 and TRBJ1-1, with D possibly TRBD1 on 5 matching bases. Material: PBMCs, obtained 100 days after allogeneic stem cell transplant. CDR3 amino acids: CASSYSGETEAFF. The DNA for the CDR3 is TGTGCCAGCAGTTACTCGGGGGAGACTGAAGCTTTCTTT.